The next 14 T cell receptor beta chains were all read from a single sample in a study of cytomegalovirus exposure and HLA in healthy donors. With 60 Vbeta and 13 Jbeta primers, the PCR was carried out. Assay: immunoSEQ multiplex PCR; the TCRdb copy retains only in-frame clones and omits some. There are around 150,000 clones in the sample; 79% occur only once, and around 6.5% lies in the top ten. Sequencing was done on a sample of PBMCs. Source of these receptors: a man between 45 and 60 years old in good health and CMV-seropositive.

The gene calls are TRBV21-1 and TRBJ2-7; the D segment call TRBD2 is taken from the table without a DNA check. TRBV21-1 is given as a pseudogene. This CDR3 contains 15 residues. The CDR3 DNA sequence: TGTGCCAGCAGCAAAGGACTAGCGGGAGGTTACGAGCAGTACTTC. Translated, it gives CASSKGLAGGYEQYF.

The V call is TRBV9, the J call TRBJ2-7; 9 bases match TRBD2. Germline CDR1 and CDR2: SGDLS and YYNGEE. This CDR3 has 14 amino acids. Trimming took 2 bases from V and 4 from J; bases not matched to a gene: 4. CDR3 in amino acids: CASSVGTSRYEQYF. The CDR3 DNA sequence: TGTGCCAGCAGCGTTGGGACTAGCAGATACGAGCAGTACTTC. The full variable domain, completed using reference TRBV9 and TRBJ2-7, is DSGVTQTPKHLITATGQRVTLRCSPRSGDLSVYWYQQSLDQGLQFLIQYYNGEERAKGNILERFSAQQFPDLHSELNLSSLELGDSALYFCASSVGTSRYEQYFGPGTRLTVT.

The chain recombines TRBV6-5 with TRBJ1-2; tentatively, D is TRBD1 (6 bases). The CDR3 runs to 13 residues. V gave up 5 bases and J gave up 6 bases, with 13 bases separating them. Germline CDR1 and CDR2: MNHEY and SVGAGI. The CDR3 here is CASSEWGLNGYTF. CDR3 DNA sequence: TGTGCCAGCAGTGAGTGGGGGCTAAATGGCTACACCTTC.

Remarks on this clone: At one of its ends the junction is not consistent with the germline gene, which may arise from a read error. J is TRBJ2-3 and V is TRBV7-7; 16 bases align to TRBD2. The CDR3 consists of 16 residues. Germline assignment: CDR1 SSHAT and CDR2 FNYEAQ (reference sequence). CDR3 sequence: CASSLGLAGGADTQYF. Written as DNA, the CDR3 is TGTGCTAGCAGCTTGGGACTAGCGGGAGGGGCAGATACGCAGTATTTT.

CDR3 in DNA: TGTGCCAGCTCACCAGGGACAGGCTACGAGCAGTACTTC. As protein: CASSPGTGYEQYF. The rearrangement joins TRBV18 to TRBJ2-7; 8 bases are a match to TRBD1. Germline lookup yields CDR1 KGHSH and CDR2 LQKENI. The CDR3 length is 13 residues. The V gene end was trimmed by 2 bases and the J gene end by 3 bases; junction bases not matched to a gene: 0.

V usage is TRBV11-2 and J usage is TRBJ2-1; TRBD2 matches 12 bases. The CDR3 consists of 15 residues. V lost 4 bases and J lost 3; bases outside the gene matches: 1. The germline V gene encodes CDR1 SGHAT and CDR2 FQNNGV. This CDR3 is CASSSGLAGYNEQFF. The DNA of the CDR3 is TGTGCCAGCAGCTCGGGACTAGCGGGCTACAATGAGCAGTTCTTC.

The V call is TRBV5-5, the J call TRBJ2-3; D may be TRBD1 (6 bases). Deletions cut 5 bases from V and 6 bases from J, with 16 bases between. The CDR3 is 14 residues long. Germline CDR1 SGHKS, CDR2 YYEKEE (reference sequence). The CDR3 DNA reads TGTGCCAGCAGTCGCGGACCCACAGGGGATACGCAGTATTTT. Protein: CASSRGPTGDTQYF.

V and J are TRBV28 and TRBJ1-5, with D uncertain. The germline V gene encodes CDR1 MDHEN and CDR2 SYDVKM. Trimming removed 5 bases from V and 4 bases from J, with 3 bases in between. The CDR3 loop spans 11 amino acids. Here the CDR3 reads CASSHNQPQHF. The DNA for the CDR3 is TGTGCCAGCAGTCATAATCAGCCCCAGCATTTT. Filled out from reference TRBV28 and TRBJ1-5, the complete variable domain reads DVKVTQSSRYLVKRTGEKVFLECVQDMDHENMFWYRQDPGLGLRLIYFSYDVKMKEKGDIPEGYSVSREKKERFSLILESASTNQTSMYLCASSHNQPQHFGDGTRLSIL.

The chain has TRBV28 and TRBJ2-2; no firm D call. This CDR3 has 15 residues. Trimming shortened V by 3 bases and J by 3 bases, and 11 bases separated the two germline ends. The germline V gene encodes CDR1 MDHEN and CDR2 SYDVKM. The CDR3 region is CASSLWREDTGELFF. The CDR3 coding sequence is TGTGCCAGCAGTTTGTGGCGAGAGGACACCGGGGAGCTGTTTTTT.

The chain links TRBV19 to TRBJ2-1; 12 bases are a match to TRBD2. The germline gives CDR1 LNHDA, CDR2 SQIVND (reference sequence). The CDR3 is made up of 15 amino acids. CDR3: CSSTSGRSGYNEQFF. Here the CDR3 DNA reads TGTTCGTCGACTAGCGGGAGAAGTGGCTACAATGAGCAGTTCTTC.

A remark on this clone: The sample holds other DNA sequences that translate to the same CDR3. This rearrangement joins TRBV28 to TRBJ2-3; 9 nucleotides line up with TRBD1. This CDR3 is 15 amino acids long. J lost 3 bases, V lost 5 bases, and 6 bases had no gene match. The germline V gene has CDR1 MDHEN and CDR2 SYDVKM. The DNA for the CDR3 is TGTGCCAGCAGTCTCCGACAGGGGGGGACAGATACGCAGTATTTT. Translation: CASSLRQGGTDTQYF.

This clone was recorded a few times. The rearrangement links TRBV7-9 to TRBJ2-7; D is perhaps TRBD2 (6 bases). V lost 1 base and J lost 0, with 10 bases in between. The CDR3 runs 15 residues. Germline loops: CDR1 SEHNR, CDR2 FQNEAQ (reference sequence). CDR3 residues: CASSLEEGGSYEQYF. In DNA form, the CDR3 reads TGTGCCAGCAGCTTAGAGGAGGGAGGCTCCTACGAGCAGTACTTC. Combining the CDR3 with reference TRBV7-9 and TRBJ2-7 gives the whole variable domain DTGVSQNPRHKITKRGQNVTFRCDPISEHNRLYWYRQTLGQGPEFLTYFQNEAQLEKSRLLSDRFSAERPKGSFSTLEIQRTEQGDSAMYLCASSLEEGGSYEQYFGPGTRLTVT.

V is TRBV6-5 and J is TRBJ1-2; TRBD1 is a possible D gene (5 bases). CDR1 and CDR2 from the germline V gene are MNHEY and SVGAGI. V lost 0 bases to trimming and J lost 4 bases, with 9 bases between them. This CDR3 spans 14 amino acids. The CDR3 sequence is CASSYSTGGYGYTF. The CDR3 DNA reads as TGTGCCAGCAGTTACTCGACCGGGGGCTATGGCTACACCTTC.

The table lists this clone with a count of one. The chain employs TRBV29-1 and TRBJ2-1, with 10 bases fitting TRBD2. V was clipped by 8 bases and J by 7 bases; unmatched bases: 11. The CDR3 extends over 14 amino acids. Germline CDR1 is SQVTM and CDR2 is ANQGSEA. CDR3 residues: CSSRLAGVRNEQFF. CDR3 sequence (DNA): TGCAGCAGCCGCCTAGCGGGAGTTAGGAATGAGCAGTTCTTC.